One sample yielded the 2 T cell receptor beta chains listed below, sequenced in a study of T cell repertoires in cytomegalovirus infection. TCRdb re-called the reads through MiXCR, storing one row per CDR3 protein. The table has hundreds of thousands of distinct CDR3 sequences, around 9.5% seen once. Sequencing was carried out using PBMCs. These TCRs come from a human donor in good health (CMV status not recorded). Some clones in this sample may be carry-over from other donors' samples.

In its sample, this clonotype was seen many times. The J gene is TRBJ2-5, the V gene TRBV7-2; 9 bases agree with TRBD1. The CDR3 totals 16 residues. CDR1 and CDR2 (germline): SGHTA, FQGNSA. Unmatched junction bases numbered 8, after V lost 3 bases and J lost 3 bases. CDR3 in amino acids: CASSFVGQGRKETQYF. CDR3 coding DNA: TGTGCCAGCAGCTTCGTCGGACAGGGGAGAAAAGAGACCCAGTACTTC.

This clonotype has at least ten counts. The rearrangement uses TRBV27 and TRBJ2-1; D is possibly TRBD1 (7 bases). Per germline, CDR1 MNHEY and CDR2 SMNVEV (reference sequence). The CDR3 is 15 residues long. V dropped 2 bases and J dropped 3 bases, with 11 bases sitting between them. The DNA of the CDR3 is TGTGCCAGCAGTTTACAGGGGGGTCTCTACAATGAGCAGTTCTTC. This sequence encodes CASSLQGGLYNEQFF.